These 7 T cell receptor beta chains originate from one sample sequenced in a study of T cell responses to AZD1222 COVID-19 vaccine. Only in-frame clones appear in the TCRdb table, and some are missing; sequencing was by immunoSEQ multiplex PCR. The sample yields roughly 130,000 clones, 90% to 95% seen once. Sequencing used peripheral blood, obtained on day 0 of AZD1222 vaccination. The receptors stem from an adult in good health.

There are a few counts of this clone. The chain is built from TRBV7-9 and TRBJ1-2; TRBD1 might be the D (5 bases). The V gene's germline CDR1 is SEHNR and CDR2 FQNEAQ (reference sequence). This CDR3 has 15 amino acids. V gave up 0 bases and J gave up 6 bases, with 14 bases separating them. The CDR3: CASSLAPRVGDGYTF. CDR3 in DNA: TGTGCCAGCAGCTTAGCGCCCCGTGTGGGGGATGGCTACACCTTC.

This chain joins TRBV5-1 and TRBJ2-7; D may be TRBD1 (5 bases). CDR1 is SGHRS, CDR2 YFSETQ, per germline. The CDR3 consists of 17 residues. Trimming pared 3 bases from V and 3 bases from J, leaving 22 bases between. The CDR3 region is CASSSTPLGAGSYEQYF. For the CDR3, the DNA is TGCGCCAGCAGCTCGACACCCCTTGGGGCAGGAAGCTACGAGCAGTACTTC.

The J gene is TRBJ1-5, the V gene TRBV5-6; perhaps TRBD1 as D (5 bases). The CDR3 length is 17 residues. Trimming took 4 bases from V and 5 from J, leaving 22 bases between them. The germline V gene encodes CDR1 SGHDT and CDR2 YYEEEE. In DNA, the CDR3 is TGTGCCAGCAGCCAGTATCTTGGGGCCAGTAGATATCAGCCCCAGCATTTT. This encodes CASSQYLGASRYQPQHF.

The J gene is TRBJ2-7, the V gene TRBV5-5, with TRBD1 matching over 7 bases. The junction had 13 bases not matched to a gene; V was cut back by 4 bases and J by 0 bases. The CDR3 spans 17 residues. CDR1 is SGHKS, CDR2 YYEKEE, per germline (reference sequence). CDR3 sequence reads: CASSPQLQGLSSYEQYF. CDR3 nucleotide sequence: TGTGCCAGCAGCCCTCAACTACAGGGGTTGAGCTCCTACGAGCAGTACTTC. Full variable domain (remainder filled in from reference TRBV5-5 and TRBJ2-7): DAGVTQSPTHLIKTRGQQVTLRCSPISGHKSVSWYQQVLGQGPQFIFQYYEKEERGRGNFPDRFSARQFPNYSSELNVNALLLGDSALYLCASSPQLQGLSSYEQYFGPGTRLTVT.

This clone was counted once. This chain connects TRBV29-1 to TRBJ1-2, with a tentative D call TRBD1 (5 bases). Germline CDR1 and CDR2: SQVTM and ANQGSEA. The V end lost 3 bases, the J end lost 8 bases, and 10 bases lay between the germline ends. This CDR3 spans 11 amino acids. The CDR3 nucleotides read TGCAGCGTTGATGGGAGGGGCGGCTACACCTTC. Its protein is CSVDGRGGYTF.

This chain uses TRBV7-6 with TRBJ1-5, with 10 bases matching TRBD1. V trimming: 1 base; J trimming: 6 bases; junction bases outside the gene matches: 9. The CDR3 covers 17 residues. Germline V gene lookup returns CDR1 SGHVS and CDR2 FNYEAQ. The CDR3 nucleotides read TGTGCCAGCAGCTTAGGGGGGACAGGGGTAAAGAGTCAGCCCCAGCATTTT. Residues: CASSLGGTGVKSQPQHF. Complete variable domain (other parts from reference TRBV7-6 and TRBJ1-5): GAGVSQSPRYKVTKRGQDVALRCDPISGHVSLYWYRQALGQGPEFLTYFNYEAQQDKSGLPNDRFSAERPEGSISTLTIQRTEQRDSAMYRCASSLGGTGVKSQPQHFGDGTRLSIL.

V usage is TRBV6-6 and J usage is TRBJ1-5; D possibly corresponds to TRBD1 (5 bases). This CDR3 is built from 15 residues. The V end was cut by 8 bases, the J end by 0 bases, with 14 bases between. Per germline, CDR1 MNHNY and CDR2 SVGAGI (reference sequence). CDR3 protein: CASGGGDDSNQPQHF. DNA of the CDR3: TGTGCCAGCGGCGGGGGGGATGATAGCAATCAGCCCCAGCATTTT.